This T cell receptor (beta chain) appears in the sequencing data of a study of cytomegalovirus exposure and HLA in healthy donors. About the research overall: Falling in the Caucasian-associated ancestry cluster were 81% of approximately 400 genotyped donors.

Use of 60 Vbeta and 13 Jbeta primers characterized the PCR. Produced via immunoSEQ multiplex PCR; TCRdb's table is partial and in-frame only. The sample data list more than 90,000 clones. This CDR3 contains 14 residues. Germline V gives CDR1 SGHRS, CDR2 YFSETQ. Losses at the gene ends were 0 bases for V and 9 bases for J; bases not matched to a gene: 3. The chain employs TRBV5-1 and TRBJ1-6, with 7 bases aligning to TRBD1. The sample taken for sequencing was PBMCs. The clonotype comes from a man aged 30 to 39 in good health and CMV-seronegative. The CDR3: CASSLGQGSSPLHF. For the CDR3, the DNA is TGCGCCAGCAGCTTGGGACAGGGAAGTTCACCCCTCCACTTT.